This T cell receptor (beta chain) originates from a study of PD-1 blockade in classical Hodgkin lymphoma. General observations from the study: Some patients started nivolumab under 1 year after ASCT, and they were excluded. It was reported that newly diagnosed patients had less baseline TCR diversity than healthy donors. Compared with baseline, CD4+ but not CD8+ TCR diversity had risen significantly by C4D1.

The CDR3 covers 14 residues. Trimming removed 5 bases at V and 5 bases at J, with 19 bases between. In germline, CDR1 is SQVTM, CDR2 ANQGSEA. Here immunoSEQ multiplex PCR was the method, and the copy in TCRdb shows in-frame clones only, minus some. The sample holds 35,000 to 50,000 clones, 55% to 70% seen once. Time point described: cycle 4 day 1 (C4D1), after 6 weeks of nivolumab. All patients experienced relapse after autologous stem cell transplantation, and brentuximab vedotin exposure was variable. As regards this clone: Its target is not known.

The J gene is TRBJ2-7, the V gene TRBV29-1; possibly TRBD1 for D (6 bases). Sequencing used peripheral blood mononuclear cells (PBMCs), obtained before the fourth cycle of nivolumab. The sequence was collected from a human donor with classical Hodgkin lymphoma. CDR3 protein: CSVSDSLGVDEQYF. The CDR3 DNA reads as TGCAGCGTTTCGGACAGCCTGGGGGTGGACGAGCAGTACTTC.